Listed below are T cell receptor beta chains from one sample, sequenced in a study of regulatory T cells in long-lasting Graves disease. TCRdb redid the calling of the multiplex PCR reads with MiXCR, one entry per CDR3 protein. This table has fewer than 450,000 distinct CDR3 sequences, under 25% appearing once. Sequences were derived from peripheral blood mononuclear cells (PBMCs), sampled when the disease was refractory, from a patient treated with antithyroid drugs. These receptors all come from a female donor with Graves disease. CDR3s include the opening cysteine and the closing phenylalanine or tryptophan. The order of the fields is D gene, V gene, clone size, J gene, CDR3 protein, CDR3 DNA. D genes are given only for firm matches. A row's size may be missing; if present it is once, few, many or a size class.

>TRBD2|TRBV7-9|.|TRBJ2-1
CASSRPAGGNEQFF
TGTGCCAGCAGTCGACCAGCGGGAGGGAATGAGCAGTTCTTC
>TRBD2|TRBV29-1|.|TRBJ2-1
CSADRTSGNNEQFF
TGCAGCGCAGATCGGACTAGCGGGAACAATGAGCAGTTCTTC
>.|TRBV2|many|TRBJ2-7
CASTTNRDSYEQYF
TGTGCCAGCACGACTAACCGGGACTCCTACGAGCAGTACTTC
>TRBD1|TRBV2|many|TRBJ2-5
CASSAPADRGETQYF
TGTGCCAGCAGCGCCCCCGCTGACAGGGGAGAGACCCAGTACTTC
>.|TRBV6-1|.|TRBJ1-1
CASSNAGGTEAFF
TGTGCCAGCAGTAATGCAGGCGGCACTGAAGCTTTCTTT
>.|TRBV28|many|TRBJ2-4
CASSLRYEGEAKNIQYF
TGTGCCAGCAGTTTGCGGTATGAGGGGGAAGCCAAAAACATTCAGTACTTC
>.|TRBV29-1|many|TRBJ2-7
CSVGPRLTYEQYF
TGCAGCGTTGGGCCCAGATTAACCTACGAGCAGTACTTC
>TRBD1|TRBV7-9|few|TRBJ1-4
CASSPRQGNNEKLFF
TGTGCCAGCAGCCCCCGACAGGGGAATAATGAAAAACTGTTTTTT
>.|TRBV29-1|.|TRBJ1-2
CSASGTAPYGYTF
TGCAGCGCCTCCGGGACGGCCCCGTATGGCTACACCTTC
>TRBD1|TRBV19|few|TRBJ2-7
CASSTTGTGLFEQYF
TGTGCCAGTAGTACCACCGGGACAGGTCTCTTCGAGCAGTACTTC
>TRBD1|TRBV2|many|TRBJ2-5
CASSAGQGGYQETQYF
TGTGCCAGCAGTGCGGGACAGGGGGGATACCAAGAGACCCAGTACTTC
>.|TRBV27|.|TRBJ1-1
CASSSGQFNTGEAFF
TGTGCCAGCAGTTCCGGACAGTTTAACACGGGTGAAGCTTTCTTT
>TRBD1|TRBV28|.|TRBJ2-1
CASSPPPGQGNEQFF
TGTGCCAGCAGTCCCCCCCCGGGACAGGGTAATGAGCAGTTCTTC
>.|TRBV7-9|.|TRBJ2-1
CASSSGANEQFF
TGTGCCAGCAGTTCGGGAGCCAATGAGCAGTTCTTC
>TRBD2|TRBV25-1|.|TRBJ2-1
CASSGAGGDNEQFF
TGTGCCAGCAGCGGCGCGGGAGGGGACAATGAGCAGTTCTTC
>.|TRBV19|.|TRBJ2-1
CASSISGLAYNEQFF
TGTGCCAGTAGTATTAGTGGACTGGCTTACAATGAGCAGTTCTTC
>.|TRBV5-1|.|TRBJ1-3
CASMPEPLSGNTIYF
TGCGCCAGCATGCCAGAACCCCTCTCTGGAAACACCATATATTTT
>.|TRBV29-1|.|TRBJ2-7
CSVEDLAQQYF
TGCAGCGTTGAAGATCTGGCCCAACAGTACTTC
>.|TRBV6-5|many|TRBJ1-2
CASSYSIGGFDGYTF
TGTGCCAGCAGTTACTCGATTGGGGGATTTGATGGCTACACCTTC
>.|TRBV20-1|.|TRBJ1-2
CSARELRGGGYTF
TGCAGTGCTAGAGAATTGCGTGGGGGTGGCTACACCTTC
>.|TRBV7-9|few|TRBJ2-7
CASATQTYEQYF
TGTGCCAGTGCTACTCAAACCTACGAGCAGTACTTC
>TRBD1|TRBV20-1|many|TRBJ2-2
CSARDTGGAGTGELFF
TGCAGTGCTAGAGATACAGGGGGCGCGGGCACCGGGGAGCTGTTTTTT
>TRBD1|TRBV20-1|many|TRBJ2-7
CSALRGQELYEQYF
TGCAGTGCTCTCCGGGGACAGGAACTCTACGAGCAGTACTTC
>TRBD1|TRBV7-9|few|TRBJ2-1
CASSPGQGVGEQFF
TGTGCCAGCAGCCCCGGACAGGGTGTAGGCGAGCAGTTCTTC
>TRBD2|TRBV7-9|many|TRBJ2-5
CASSYLPPTSGREETQYF
TGTGCCAGCAGCTACCTGCCACCGACTAGCGGGAGGGAAGAGACCCAGTACTTC
>.|TRBV14|few|TRBJ1-2
CASSHTAYGYTF
TGTGCCAGCAGCCATACAGCATATGGCTACACCTTC
>TRBD2|TRBV12-3/TRBV12-4|few|TRBJ2-7
CASSLVGGGTYEQYF
TGTGCCAGCAGTTTAGTGGGCGGGGGTACCTACGAGCAGTACTTC
>TRBD1|TRBV20-1|.|TRBJ1-5
CSAQGAQQPQHF
TGCAGTGCTCAGGGGGCGCAGCAGCCCCAGCATTTT
>TRBD2|TRBV10-3|many|TRBJ2-7
CAISLNSGSSAEQYF
TGTGCCATCAGCCTAAATAGCGGGAGCTCGGCCGAGCAGTACTTC
>.|TRBV20-1|.|TRBJ1-1
CSARVLGEAFF
TGCAGTGCTAGAGTTTTGGGAGAAGCTTTCTTT
>TRBD2|TRBV20-1|.|TRBJ2-5
CSAPLVASGDQETQYF
TGCAGTGCCCCCTTAGTGGCTAGCGGGGATCAAGAGACCCAGTACTTC
>TRBD2|TRBV19|once|TRBJ2-7
CASSMGAGEDYEQYF
TGTGCCAGTAGTATGGGAGCGGGAGAGGACTACGAGCAGTACTTC
>TRBD2|TRBV12-3/TRBV12-4|.|TRBJ2-2
CASSFDGGGYTGELFF
TGTGCCAGCAGTTTCGACGGGGGGGGCTACACCGGGGAGCTGTTTTTT
>.|TRBV6-1|many|TRBJ2-2
CASRTLQGLAGELFF
TGTGCCAGCAGAACTCTACAGGGTTTGGCCGGGGAGCTGTTTTTT
>TRBD1|TRBV14|.|TRBJ1-2
CASSPSPPGQSLGDYGYTF
TGTGCCAGCAGCCCGTCCCCCCCGGGACAGAGCCTCGGAGACTATGGCTACACCTTC
>.|TRBV27|many|TRBJ2-7
CASSWGTATYEQYF
TGTGCCAGCAGTTGGGGAACAGCCACCTACGAGCAGTACTTC
>.|TRBV6-1|.|TRBJ1-5
CASSLRQAPAQHF
TGTGCCAGCAGTCTCCGACAGGCTCCCGCCCAGCATTTT
>TRBD1|TRBV28|many|TRBJ1-1
CASSLKTGDTEAFF
TGTGCCAGCAGCTTAAAAACAGGGGACACTGAAGCTTTCTTT
>TRBD1|TRBV6-1|.|TRBJ2-1
CASSGQGWNEQFF
TGTGCCAGCAGCGGACAGGGGTGGAATGAGCAGTTCTTC
>.|TRBV2|many|TRBJ1-4
CASKDPGREKLFF
TGTGCCAGCAAGGATCCGGGGCGGGAAAAACTGTTTTTT